The T cell receptor (beta chain) described here comes from a study of blood T cell repertoires in COVID-19. Study overall: Sites in the United States, Italy and Spain provided acute and convalescent COVID-19 samples. The cDNA or gDNA used as material had been derived from T cells, B-cell-depleted T cells, or PBMCs.

In the authors' workflow: Estimates of nucleated cell counts were drawn from the amplification of reference gene primers. TCRdb keeps only in-frame clones here, not all; method: immunoSEQ multiplex PCR. The D gene and trimming were derived from the DNA, and the V and J assignments and clone size from that table. This repertoire shows 200,000 to 250,000 clones, roughly 85% found once; its top ten account for 2% to 2.5%. Sequencing was carried out using peripheral blood. This receptor was taken from a young man who had recovered from COVID-19.

CDR3 region: CASSLVPGLPPTDTQYF. CDR3 nucleotide sequence: TGCGCCAGCAGCTTGGTTCCGGGACTACCACCCACAGATACGCAGTATTTT. The chain joins TRBV5-1 to TRBJ2-3; 7 positions agree with TRBD2. V dropped 0 bases and J dropped 2; count of bases not matched to a gene: 9. The germline V gene encodes CDR1 SGHRS and CDR2 YFSETQ. The CDR3 has 17 amino acids.